The 2 T cell receptor beta chains below were found in one sample sequenced in a study of response to subunit inactivated influenza vaccine. TCRdb fed the RT-PCR reads into MiXCR, producing one record per CDR3 protein. This table holds approximately 500,000 distinct CDR3 sequences, under 15% found once. Sequencing used PBMCs from blood, obtained around seven weeks after vaccination. The receptor source for this set is a man aged 50-60 years who received an inactivated influenza vaccine.

Of note for this clonotype: At one of its ends the junction is not consistent with the germline gene, which may arise from a read error. This sequence joins TRBV5-1 and TRBJ2-5; possibly TRBD2 for D (5 bases). This CDR3 has 13 residues. Germline assignment: CDR1 SGHRS and CDR2 YFSETQ. The CDR3 region has the DNA TGCGCCTGCAGCAGACTGAGGGAGGAGACCCAGTACTTC. Translation: CACSRLREETQYF.

The V and J genes are TRBV7-3 and TRBJ2-3; either TRBD1 or TRBD2 may fit D (6 bases each). Trimming took off 1 base at V and 1 base at J, with 9 bases between the two ends. The CDR3 extends over 15 amino acids. CDR1 SGHTA and CDR2 FQGTGA come from the germline V gene. The CDR3 spells CASSLRGARTDTQYF. The CDR3 bases are TGTGCCAGCAGCTTAAGGGGGGCCCGCACAGATACGCAGTATTTT.